This TCR beta chain appears in the sequencing data of a study of CD8 T cells in Susac syndrome. The V gene lost 2 bases and the J gene lost 7 bases, with 18 bases spanning the gap. This CDR3 contains 15 residues. Germline V gene data show CDR1 as MGHRA and CDR2 as YSYEKL. With random hexamers, reverse transcription was performed on roughly 0.5 to 1 ug of RNA. Across 54 Vbeta and 13 Jbeta, immunoSEQ multiplex PCR amplified TCR beta CDR3. From the immunoSEQ multiplex PCR reads, TCRdb called clonotypes with MiXCR, one entry per CDR3 protein. The profile shows 190,000 or so distinct CDR3 sequences, nearly 95% of them singletons. TCR beta from blood CD8+ and CD4+ T cells was sequenced.

This chain uses TRBV4-1 with TRBJ2-7; tentatively, D is TRBD1 (7 bases). Sequenced material: CD4+ T cells from PBMCs. This TCR was recovered from a human donor with multiple sclerosis. The CDR3 DNA is TGCGCCAGCAGCCAAAGCCGGGTCGCAGGGGGGGAGCAGTACTTC. Its protein is CASSQSRVAGGEQYF.